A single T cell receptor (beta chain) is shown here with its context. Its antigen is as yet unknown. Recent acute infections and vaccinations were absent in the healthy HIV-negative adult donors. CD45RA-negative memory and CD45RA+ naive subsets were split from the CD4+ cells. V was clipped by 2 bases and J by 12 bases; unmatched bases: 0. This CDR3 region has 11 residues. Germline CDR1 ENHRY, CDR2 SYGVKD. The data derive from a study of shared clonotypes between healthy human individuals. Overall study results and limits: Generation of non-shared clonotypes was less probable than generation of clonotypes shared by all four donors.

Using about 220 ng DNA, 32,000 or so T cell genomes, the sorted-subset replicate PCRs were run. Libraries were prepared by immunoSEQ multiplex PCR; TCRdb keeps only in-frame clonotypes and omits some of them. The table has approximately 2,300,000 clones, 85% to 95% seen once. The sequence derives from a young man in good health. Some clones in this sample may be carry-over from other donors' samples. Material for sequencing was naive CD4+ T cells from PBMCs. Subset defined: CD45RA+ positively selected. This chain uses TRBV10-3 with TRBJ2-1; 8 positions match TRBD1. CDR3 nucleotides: TGTGCCATCAGTGAGACAGGGGGGCAGTTCTTC. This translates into CAISETGGQFF.